The rows below give T cell receptor beta chains drawn from one sample of a study of T cells in Graves' hyperthyroidism and ophthalmopathy. TCRdb reanalysed the multiplex PCR reads using MiXCR and keeps one entry per CDR3 protein. Found here are roughly 710,000 distinct CDR3 sequences, 35% of them singletons; the top ten hold about a third. Source material: blood. Every receptor here comes from a woman aged 40-49 years with Graves' hyperthyroidism. Each CDR3 is given with its conserved first and last residue. D genes are given only for firm matches. The size field is filled for only some rows; it gives once, few, many or a size class.

TGTGCCAGCCTTAATTCGGGGGTGAGGCACGAGCAGTACTTC,CASLNSGVRHEQYF,14,.,TRBV6-5,.,TRBJ2-7
TGTGCCAGCAGTCCGTGGGGACTTCTCTACGAGCAGTACTTC,CASSPWGLLYEQYF,14,.,TRBV6-2/TRBV6-3,.,TRBJ2-7
TGCAGTGCTACTACAGAACTCCGGCAAGAGACCCAGTACTTC,CSATTELRQETQYF,14,.,TRBV20-1,many,TRBJ2-5
TGTGCCAGCAGTCCCCGGACGGGGCAGAGCAATCAGCCCCAGCATTTT,CASSPRTGQSNQPQHF,16,.,TRBV6-1,.,TRBJ1-5
TGTGCCAGCAGTTTCCTCGGGGAGGGGCTCAACCAAGAGACCCAGTACTTC,CASSFLGEGLNQETQYF,17,TRBD2,TRBV12-3/TRBV12-4,.,TRBJ2-5
TGCAGTGCATTAGAGGCGGGGGATAGTGAAAAACTGTTTTTT,CSALEAGDSEKLFF,14,.,TRBV20-1,.,TRBJ1-4
TGTGCCAGCAGTGAATCCAGGGGGCTTGGAAACACCATATATTTT,CASSESRGLGNTIYF,15,TRBD1,TRBV25-1,.,TRBJ1-3
TGTGCCAGCAGCCCGTCCGGGACAGGGGCATATCTCACTGAAGCTTTCTTT,CASSPSGTGAYLTEAFF,17,TRBD1,TRBV5-6,.,TRBJ1-1
TGTGCCATCAGTGAGCTAGCGGGAGCGGATACGCAGTATTTT,CAISELAGADTQYF,14,TRBD2,TRBV2,.,TRBJ2-3
TGTGCCACCAGTGATCCACAAGGCTACACCTTC,CATSDPQGYTF,11,.,TRBV24-1,many,TRBJ1-2
TGTGCCAGCACCTCGACAGGGGACAGACACGAGCAGTACTTC,CASTSTGDRHEQYF,14,TRBD1,TRBV5-6,few,TRBJ2-7
TGTGCCAGCACCCCTACGGGGGACACCATATATTTT,CASTPTGDTIYF,12,.,TRBV7-9,many,TRBJ1-3
TGCAGTGCTATTCACGGGTACGAGACCCAGTACTTC,CSAIHGYETQYF,12,.,TRBV20-1,many,TRBJ2-5
TGTGCCAGCAGTGAATCCGGGACTAGCGCCGAGCAGTACTTC,CASSESGTSAEQYF,14,TRBD2,TRBV25-1,.,TRBJ2-7
TGCAGTGCTAGTGCAGGACAGGGGGCTGTCGTTGGCTACACCTTC,CSASAGQGAVVGYTF,15,TRBD1,TRBV20-1,.,TRBJ1-2
TGTGCCAGCAGCCAACAGGGGACCTACGAGCAGTACTTC,CASSQQGTYEQYF,13,TRBD1,TRBV7-2,few,TRBJ2-7
TGTGCCACCCCTCTCCCCGAACAGAACCTGAACACTGAAGCTTTCTTT,CATPLPEQNLNTEAFF,16,.,TRBV6-4,.,TRBJ1-1
TGCAGTGCCGAAGGACAGGGTTCCGGATTCGGCGGACCCCTCCACTTT,CSAEGQGSGFGGPLHF,16,TRBD1,TRBV20-1,many,TRBJ1-6
TGCAGTGTCCGTTCGGCCGCGGGCTACGAGCAGTACTTC,CSVRSAAGYEQYF,13,.,TRBV20-1,many,TRBJ2-7
TGTGCCAGCAGCCCACGGGCAGGGGGTATCGGCTACACCTTC,CASSPRAGGIGYTF,14,TRBD1,TRBV7-9,many,TRBJ1-2